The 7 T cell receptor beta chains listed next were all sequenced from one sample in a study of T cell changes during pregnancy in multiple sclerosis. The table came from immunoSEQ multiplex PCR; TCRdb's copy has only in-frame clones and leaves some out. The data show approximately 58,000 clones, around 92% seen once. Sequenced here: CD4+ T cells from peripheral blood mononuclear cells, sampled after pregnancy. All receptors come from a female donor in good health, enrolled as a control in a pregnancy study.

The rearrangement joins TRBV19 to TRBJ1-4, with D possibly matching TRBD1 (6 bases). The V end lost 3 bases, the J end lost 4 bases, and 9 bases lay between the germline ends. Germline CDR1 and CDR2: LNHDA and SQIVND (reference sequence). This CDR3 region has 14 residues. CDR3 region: CASSIRTDNEKLFF. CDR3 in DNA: TGTGCCAGTAGTATTCGGACAGATAATGAAAAACTGTTTTTT.

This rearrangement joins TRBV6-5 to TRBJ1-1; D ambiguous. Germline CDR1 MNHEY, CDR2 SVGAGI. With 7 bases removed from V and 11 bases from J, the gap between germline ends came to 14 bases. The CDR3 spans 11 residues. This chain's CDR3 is CASIGQRKAFF. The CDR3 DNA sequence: TGTGCCAGCATTGGTCAGAGGAAGGCTTTCTTT.

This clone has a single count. CDR3 nucleotide sequence: TGTGCCAGCACCATCTGGGGGGGGGATGAGCAGTTCTTC. The encoded protein is CASTIWGGDEQFF. V and J are TRBV7-9 and TRBJ2-1; 7 bases match TRBD2. Germline lookup yields CDR1 SEHNR and CDR2 FQNEAQ (reference sequence). CDR3 length equals 13 residues. Trimming cost V 7 bases and J 8 bases; bases outside gene matches: 8.

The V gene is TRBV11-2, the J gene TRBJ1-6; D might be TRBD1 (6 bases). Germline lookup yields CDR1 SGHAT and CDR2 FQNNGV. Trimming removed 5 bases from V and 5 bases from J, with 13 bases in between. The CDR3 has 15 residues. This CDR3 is CASSTLPGDNSPLHF. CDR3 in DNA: TGTGCCAGCAGCACCCTACCAGGGGATAATTCACCCCTCCACTTT.

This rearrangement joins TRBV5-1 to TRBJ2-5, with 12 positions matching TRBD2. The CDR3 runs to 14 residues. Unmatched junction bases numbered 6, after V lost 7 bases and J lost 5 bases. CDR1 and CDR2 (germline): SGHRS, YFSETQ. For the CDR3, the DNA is TGCGCCAGCTCCCTAGCGGGGGGGCGGGAGACCCAGTACTTC. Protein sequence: CASSLAGGRETQYF.

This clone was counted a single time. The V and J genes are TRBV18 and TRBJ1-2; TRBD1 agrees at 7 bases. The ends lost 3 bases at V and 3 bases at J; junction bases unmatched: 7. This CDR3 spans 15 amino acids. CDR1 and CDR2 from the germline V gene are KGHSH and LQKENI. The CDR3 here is CASSPDRVGDYGYTF. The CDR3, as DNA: TGTGCCAGCTCACCCGACAGGGTTGGAGACTATGGCTACACCTTC.

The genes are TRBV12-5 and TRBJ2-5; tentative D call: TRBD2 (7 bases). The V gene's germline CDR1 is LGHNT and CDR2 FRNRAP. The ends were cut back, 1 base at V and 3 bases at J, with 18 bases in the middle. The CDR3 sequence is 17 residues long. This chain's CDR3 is CASGLGARGAREETQYF. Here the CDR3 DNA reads TGTGCTAGTGGTTTGGGGGCTCGGGGGGCGAGGGAAGAGACCCAGTACTTC.